The entry below describes one T cell receptor (beta chain). The data stem from a study of T cell changes during pregnancy in multiple sclerosis. Method: immunoSEQ multiplex PCR; TCRdb's copy keeps in-frame clones and lacks some. The sample contains 35,000 to 50,000 clones, roughly 87% of which appear only once. J gave up 8 bases and V 3 bases, and 4 bases lay outside the gene matches. CDR3 length: 14 amino acids. The germline gives CDR1 KGHSH, CDR2 LQKENI. V gene TRBV18 combines with J gene TRBJ1-6; 7 positions match TRBD1. The clonotype comes from a female donor with multiple sclerosis, enrolled in a pregnancy study. Specimen: CD4+ T cells from peripheral blood mononuclear cells, collected after pregnancy. CDR3 coding DNA: TGTGCCAGCTCACCTACAGGGGTAGATTCACCCCTCCACTTT. This gives the protein CASSPTGVDSPLHF.